The text below deals with one T cell receptor beta chain. Time point described: pretreatment peripheral blood. Sequencing was performed with immunoSEQ multiplex PCR; in TCRdb, only in-frame clones are kept and a portion is missing. The sample lists 50,000 to 75,000 clones, 75% to 90% occurring once. The entry originates in a study of PD-L1 blockade in urothelial cancer. The CDR3 length is 18 residues. Germline V lookup: CDR1 KGHSH, CDR2 LQKENI. The V and J ends lost 2 bases and 6 bases respectively, with 26 bases between them. This sequence was found in a man between 65 and 85 years old with urothelial cancer. The chain recombines TRBV18 with TRBJ2-7, with D perhaps matching TRBD2 (5 bases). This sample comprised PBMCs, obtained around atezolizumab (anti-PD-L1) treatment. This CDR3 is CASSPASYTPVGTSEQYF. Here the CDR3 DNA reads TGTGCCAGCTCACCAGCTAGCTACACACCCGTTGGTACGAGCGAGCAGTACTTC.